The 15 T cell receptor beta chains given below trace back to one sample, sequenced in a study of T cell responses to AZD1222 COVID-19 vaccine. Clones were sequenced by immunoSEQ multiplex PCR, and TCRdb holds only the in-frame ones, with some missing. In the table there are fewer than 120,000 clones, less than 95% of which are singletons. This specimen consisted of peripheral blood, obtained 28 days after the second AZD1222 dose. The source is an adult who received the AZD1222 COVID-19 vaccine.

J is TRBJ1-5 and V is TRBV6-2 or TRBV6-3; D not certain. V was shortened by 4 bases and J by 0 bases, with 10 bases between the two germline ends. Germline-derived CDR1 and CDR2 are MNHEY and SVGEGT. The CDR3 length is 15 residues. CDR3 protein: CASSFGGTSNQPQHF. The CDR3 DNA follows: TGTGCCAGCAGTTTTGGAGGAACTAGCAATCAGCCCCAGCATTTT.

The V and J genes are TRBV27 and TRBJ2-7, with D perhaps TRBD2 (6 bases). Trimming shortened V by 6 bases and J by 2 bases, and 11 bases separated the two germline ends. CDR1 is MNHEY, CDR2 SMNVEV, per germline (reference sequence). This CDR3 contains 13 residues. The CDR3 protein is CASSLGSTYEQYF. CDR3 nucleotide sequence: TGTGCCAGCAGCCTCGGGAGTACCTACGAGCAGTACTTC.

The chain carries TRBV20-1 and TRBJ1-1; D is possibly TRBD1 (5 bases). The CDR3 has 11 residues. Germline V gene data show CDR1 as DFQATT and CDR2 as SNEGSKA (reference sequence). V gave up 6 bases and J gave up 11 bases, with 16 bases separating them. DNA for the CDR3: TGCAGTGCAGATACAGGCGGGGTTGCTTTCTTT. Its protein is CSADTGGVAFF.

CDR3 nucleotide sequence: TGTGCCAGCAGCCAAGATAGCCAAGGGATCCCGCCCCAGCATTTT. Its translation: CASSQDSQGIPPQHF. V usage is TRBV4-2 and J usage is TRBJ1-5; D is ambiguous. The germline V gene has CDR1 LGHNA and CDR2 YNFKEQ. Trimming took 0 bases from V and 9 from J, leaving 15 bases between them. CDR3 length: 15 amino acids.

The chain has TRBV5-1 and TRBJ2-1, with TRBD2 identical over 11 bases. Germline CDR1 and CDR2: SGHRS and YFSETQ. The CDR3 contains 19 residues. Unmatched junction bases numbered 13, after V lost 1 base and J lost 4 bases. The CDR3 bases are TGCGCCAGCAGCTTGTTAGGGACTAGCGGCCCCACGGGGTACAATGAGCAGTTCTTC. This sequence encodes CASSLLGTSGPTGYNEQFF.

This chain links TRBV7-2 with TRBJ2-5, with D possibly TRBD2 on 6 matching bases. Germline lookup yields CDR1 SGHTA and CDR2 FQGNSA. The CDR3 is 15 residues long. V lost 4 bases and J lost 7, with 19 bases in between. The DNA of the CDR3 is TGTGCCAGCAGCTCAAGGCCGCTAGCCGGGGGGACCCAGTACTTC. Its translation: CASSSRPLAGGTQYF.

This clone came up once. This chain connects TRBV7-6 to TRBJ2-5; possibly TRBD2 for D (7 bases). V lost 3 bases and J lost 1, with 15 bases in between. Germline-derived CDR1 and CDR2 are SGHVS and FNYEAQ. This CDR3 has 16 residues. The CDR3, as DNA: TGTGCCAGCAGCTTGGGACTGGGGGGGCTCCAAGAGACCCAGTACTTC. Its protein product is CASSLGLGGLQETQYF.

The CDR3 loop is CASSPLLVGNTEAFF. The CDR3 coding sequence is TGTGCCAGCAGTCCCCTCTTAGTCGGGAACACTGAAGCTTTCTTT. The chain links TRBV2 to TRBJ1-1; D is ambiguous. The V gene's germline CDR1 is SNHLY and CDR2 FYNNEI. V gave up 5 bases and J gave up 1 base, with 14 bases separating them. This CDR3 is built from 15 residues.

This clone has only one observation. V gene TRBV18 combines with J gene TRBJ1-4; D gene ambiguous. Trimming shortened V by 2 bases and J by 4 bases, and 11 bases separated the two germline ends. The V gene's germline CDR1 is KGHSH and CDR2 LQKENI. The CDR3 is 15 residues long. The chain's CDR3 is CASSPRHVINEKLFF. The CDR3 DNA reads TGTGCCAGCTCACCAAGGCATGTAATTAATGAAAAACTGTTTTTT.

The CDR3 sequence: CAISESRVGQPQHF. In DNA, the CDR3 is TGTGCCATCAGTGAGTCCAGGGTGGGTCAGCCCCAGCATTTT. V and J are TRBV10-3 and TRBJ1-5; tentatively, D is TRBD1 (5 bases). CDR3 length: 14 residues. Trimming shortened V by 0 bases and J by 6 bases, and 9 bases separated the two germline ends. Germline V CDR1 and CDR2: ENHRY, SYGVKD.

This rearrangement joins TRBV19 to TRBJ2-3; the match to TRBD1 covers 11 bases. J was trimmed by 4 bases and V by 8 bases; bases with no gene match: 5. The CDR3 runs 14 residues. CDR1 is LNHDA and CDR2 is SQIVND in the germline V gene (reference sequence). The CDR3 here is CASSDRGLPDTQYF. DNA of the CDR3: TGTGCCAGTTCGGACAGGGGGCTCCCAGATACGCAGTATTTT.

The chain recombines TRBV6-5 with TRBJ1-1, with D uncertain. Germline lookup yields CDR1 MNHEY and CDR2 SVGAGI. The CDR3 extends over 16 amino acids. V gave up 2 bases and J gave up 0 bases, with 13 bases separating them. CDR3 in DNA: TGTGCCAGCAGTTACGTGCAGCACCGTATGAACACTGAAGCTTTCTTT. This gives the protein CASSYVQHRMNTEAFF.

The chain employs TRBV5-4 and TRBJ2-3; D not resolved. There are 15 residues in the CDR3. Germline-derived CDR1 and CDR2 are SGHNT and YYREEE (reference sequence). Trimming shortened V by 3 bases and J by 2 bases, and 13 bases separated the two germline ends. CDR3: CASSSFTRPTDTQYF. The CDR3 DNA sequence: TGTGCCAGCAGCTCGTTCACTCGTCCCACAGATACGCAGTATTTT.

The chain carries TRBV24-1 and TRBJ2-1; 9 nucleotides match TRBD1. J lost 10 bases, V lost 4 bases, and 4 bases had no gene match. This CDR3 spans 13 amino acids. Germline V gene sequence: CDR1 KGHDR, CDR2 SFDVKD. The CDR3, as DNA: TGTGCCACCAGTGACTGGGACAGGGACGAGCAGTTCTTC. It is translated as CATSDWDRDEQFF.

The CDR3 region is CASSATSGSYNEQFF. CDR3 nucleotides: TGTGCCAGCAGCGCCACTAGCGGGAGTTACAATGAGCAGTTCTTC. The J gene is TRBJ2-1, the V gene TRBV9; 11 positions agree with TRBD2. The J segment lost 4 bases and the V segment lost 3 bases, leaving 3 bases of the junction unmatched. CDR3 length: 15 amino acids. Germline V lookup: CDR1 SGDLS, CDR2 YYNGEE.